Reported below is one TCR beta chain. Its cognate antigen is unknown. With approximately ten days of culture completed, CD4+ T cells were isolated. CDR3 length: 16 residues. After removal of 5 bases from V and 0 bases from J, the junction contained 3 bases not matched to a gene. Looked up from germline, CDR1 is SGHTA and CDR2 is FQGNSA. This sample is part of a study of vaccination effects on CD4 cells after COVID-19. TCRdb's copy holds only in-frame clones and misses some; the assay was immunoSEQ multiplex PCR. The repertoire includes tens of thousands of clones, 72% of them detected once, and approximately 22% sits in the top ten.

This TCR was sampled from a human donor who had a prior SARS-CoV-2 infection. The sample in question was CD4+ T cells from PBMCs cultured without peptide, obtained before COVID-19 vaccination. The chain links TRBV7-2 to TRBJ2-1; 11 bases are a match to TRBD2. The CDR3 DNA sequence: TGTGCCAGCAGCATAACTAGCGGGAGCTCCTACAATGAGCAGTTCTTC. Translating gives CASSITSGSSYNEQFF.